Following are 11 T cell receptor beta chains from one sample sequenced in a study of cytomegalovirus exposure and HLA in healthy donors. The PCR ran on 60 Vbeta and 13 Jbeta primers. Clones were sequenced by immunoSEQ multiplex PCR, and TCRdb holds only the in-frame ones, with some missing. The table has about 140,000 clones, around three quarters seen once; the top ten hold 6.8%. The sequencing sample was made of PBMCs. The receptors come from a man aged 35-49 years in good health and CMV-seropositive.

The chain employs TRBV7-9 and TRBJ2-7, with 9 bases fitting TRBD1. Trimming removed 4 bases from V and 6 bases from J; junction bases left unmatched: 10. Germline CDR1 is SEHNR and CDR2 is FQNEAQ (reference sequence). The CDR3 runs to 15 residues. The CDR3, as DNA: TGTGCCAGCAGCTCCGGGACAGGGTCTATTGGCGAGCAGTACTTC. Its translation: CASSSGTGSIGEQYF.

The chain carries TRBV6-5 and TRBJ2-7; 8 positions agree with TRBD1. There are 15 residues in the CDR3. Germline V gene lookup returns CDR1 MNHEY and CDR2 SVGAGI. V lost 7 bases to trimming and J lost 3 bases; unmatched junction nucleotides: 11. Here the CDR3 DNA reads TGTGCCAGCACCGGCGACAGGGGCGCCTACTACGAGCAGTACTTC. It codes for CASTGDRGAYYEQYF.

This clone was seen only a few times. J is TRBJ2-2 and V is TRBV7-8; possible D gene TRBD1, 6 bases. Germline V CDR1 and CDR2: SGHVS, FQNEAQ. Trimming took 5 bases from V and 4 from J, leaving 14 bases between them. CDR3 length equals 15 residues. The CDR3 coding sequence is TGTGCCAGCAGCCCAGGGGTTACTCGCACCGGGGAGCTGTTTTTT. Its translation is CASSPGVTRTGELFF.

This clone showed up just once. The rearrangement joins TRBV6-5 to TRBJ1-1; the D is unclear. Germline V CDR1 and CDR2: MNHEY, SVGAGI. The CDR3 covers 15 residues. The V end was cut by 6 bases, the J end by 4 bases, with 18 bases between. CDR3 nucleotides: TGTGCCAGCAGATTATGGGCCGCGGGCGGCACTGAAGCTTTCTTT. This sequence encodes CASRLWAAGGTEAFF.

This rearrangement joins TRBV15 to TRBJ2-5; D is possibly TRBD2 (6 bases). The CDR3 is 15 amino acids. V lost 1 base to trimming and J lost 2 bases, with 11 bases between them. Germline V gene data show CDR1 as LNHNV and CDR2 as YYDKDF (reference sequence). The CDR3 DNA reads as TGTGCCACCAGCAGAGTGAGACTAGGGCAAGAGACCCAGTACTTC. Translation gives CATSRVRLGQETQYF. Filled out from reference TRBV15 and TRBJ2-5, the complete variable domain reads DAMVIQNPRYQVTQFGKPVTLSCSQTLNHNVMYWYQQKSSQAPKLLFHYYDKDFNNEADTPDNFQSRRPNTSFCFLDIRSPGLGDTAMYLCATSRVRLGQETQYFGPGTRLLVL.

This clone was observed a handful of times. The CDR3 DNA reads TGTGCCAGCAGTTACTTCGGGGCTAGCGGGAAAGAGACCCAGTACTTC. It is translated as CASSYFGASGKETQYF. This chain connects TRBV6-5 to TRBJ2-5, with 9 positions matching TRBD2. The V gene's germline CDR1 is MNHEY and CDR2 SVGAGI. J gave up 3 bases and V 1 base, and 6 bases lay outside the gene matches. This CDR3 spans 16 amino acids.

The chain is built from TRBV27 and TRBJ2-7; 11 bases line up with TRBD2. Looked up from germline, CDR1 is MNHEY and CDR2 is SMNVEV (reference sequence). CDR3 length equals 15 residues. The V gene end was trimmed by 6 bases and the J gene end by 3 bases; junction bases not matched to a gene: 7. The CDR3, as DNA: TGTGCCAGCAGCCCCGGACTAGCGGGTCTCTACGAGCAGTACTTC. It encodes CASSPGLAGLYEQYF.

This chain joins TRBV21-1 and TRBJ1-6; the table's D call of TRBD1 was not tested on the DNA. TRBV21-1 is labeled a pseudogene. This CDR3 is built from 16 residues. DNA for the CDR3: TGTGCCAGCAGCAAACCGGGACAGGGGTCTAATTCACCCCTCCACTTT. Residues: CASSKPGQGSNSPLHF.

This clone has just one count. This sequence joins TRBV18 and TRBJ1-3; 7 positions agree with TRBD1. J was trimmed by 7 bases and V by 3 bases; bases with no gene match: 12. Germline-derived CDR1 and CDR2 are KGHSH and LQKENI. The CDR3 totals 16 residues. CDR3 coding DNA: TGTGCCAGCTCACCGTCGACAGGGATGCTAGCCAACACCATATATTTT. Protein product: CASSPSTGMLANTIYF.

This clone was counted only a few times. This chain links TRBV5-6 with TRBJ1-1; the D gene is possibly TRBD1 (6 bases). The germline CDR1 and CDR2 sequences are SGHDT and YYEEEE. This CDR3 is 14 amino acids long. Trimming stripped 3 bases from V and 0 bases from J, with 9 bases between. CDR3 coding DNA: TGTGCCAGCAGCTGGGGGCGGATGAACACTGAAGCTTTCTTT. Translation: CASSWGRMNTEAFF.

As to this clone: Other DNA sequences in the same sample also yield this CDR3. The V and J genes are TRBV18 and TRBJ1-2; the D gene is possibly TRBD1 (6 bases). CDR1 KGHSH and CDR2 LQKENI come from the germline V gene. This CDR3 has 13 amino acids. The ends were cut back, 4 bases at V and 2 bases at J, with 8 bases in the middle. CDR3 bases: TGTGCCAGCTCACAGGGACAAAACTATGGCTACACCTTC. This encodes CASSQGQNYGYTF.